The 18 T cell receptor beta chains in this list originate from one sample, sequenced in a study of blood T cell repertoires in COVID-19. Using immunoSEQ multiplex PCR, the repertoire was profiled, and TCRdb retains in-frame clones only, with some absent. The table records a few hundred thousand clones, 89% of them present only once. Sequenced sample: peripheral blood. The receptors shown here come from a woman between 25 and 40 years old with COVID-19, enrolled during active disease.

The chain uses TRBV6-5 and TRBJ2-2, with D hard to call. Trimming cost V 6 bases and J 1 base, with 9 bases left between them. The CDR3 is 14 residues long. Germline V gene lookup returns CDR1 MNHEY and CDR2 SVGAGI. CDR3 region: CASRARLNTGELFF. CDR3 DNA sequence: TGTGCCAGCAGAGCCAGACTGAACACCGGGGAGCTGTTTTTT.

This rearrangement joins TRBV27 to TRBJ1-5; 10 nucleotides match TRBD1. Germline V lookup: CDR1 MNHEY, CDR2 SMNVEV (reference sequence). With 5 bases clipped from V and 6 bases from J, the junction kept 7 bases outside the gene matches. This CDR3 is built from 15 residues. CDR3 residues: CASSVTGGLGQPQHF. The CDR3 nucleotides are TGTGCCAGCAGTGTGACAGGGGGCTTAGGTCAGCCCCAGCATTTT.

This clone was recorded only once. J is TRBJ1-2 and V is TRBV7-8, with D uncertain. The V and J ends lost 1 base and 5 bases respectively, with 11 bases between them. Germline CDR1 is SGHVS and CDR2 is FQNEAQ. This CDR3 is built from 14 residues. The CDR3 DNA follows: TGTGCCAGCAGCTTAGATGTGGGAGTGTATGGCTACACCTTC. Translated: CASSLDVGVYGYTF.

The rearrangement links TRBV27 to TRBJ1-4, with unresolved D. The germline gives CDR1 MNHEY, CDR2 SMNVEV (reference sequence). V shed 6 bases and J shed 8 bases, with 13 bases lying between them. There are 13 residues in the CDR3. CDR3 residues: CASSTRSGEKLFF. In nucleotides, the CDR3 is TGTGCCAGCAGCACCCGGAGCGGGGAAAAACTGTTTTTT.

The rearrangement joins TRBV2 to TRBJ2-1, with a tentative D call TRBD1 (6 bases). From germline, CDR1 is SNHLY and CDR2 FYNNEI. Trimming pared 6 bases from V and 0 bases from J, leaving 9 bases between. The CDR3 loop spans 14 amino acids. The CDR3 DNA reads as TGTGCCAGCAGCGGACAGATCTCCTACAATGAGCAGTTCTTC. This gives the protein CASSGQISYNEQFF.

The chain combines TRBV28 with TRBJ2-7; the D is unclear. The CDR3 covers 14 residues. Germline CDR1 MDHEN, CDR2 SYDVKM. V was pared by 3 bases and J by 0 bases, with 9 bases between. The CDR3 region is CASSFGLLSYEQYF. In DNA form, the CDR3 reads TGTGCCAGCAGTTTTGGGCTCCTCTCCTACGAGCAGTACTTC.

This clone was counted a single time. The CDR3 bases are TGTGCCAGCAGCCCCAACACTGGGGGGGACTATGGCTACACCTTC. Translating gives CASSPNTGGDYGYTF. This chain uses TRBV7-9 with TRBJ1-2, with a weak D call TRBD1 (5 bases). Germline V gives CDR1 SEHNR, CDR2 FQNEAQ (reference sequence). This CDR3 region has 15 residues. V was shortened by 5 bases and J by 3 bases, with 16 bases between the two germline ends.

Here the CDR3 reads CASSQQGLISGNTIYF. The CDR3 DNA reads as TGTGCCAGCAGCCAGCAGGGGCTCATCTCTGGAAACACCATATATTTT. The chain couples TRBV2 to TRBJ1-3; D possibly corresponds to TRBD1 (6 bases). CDR1 and CDR2 from the germline V gene are SNHLY and FYNNEI. Deletions cut 6 bases from V and 0 bases from J, with 15 bases between. CDR3 size: 16 residues.

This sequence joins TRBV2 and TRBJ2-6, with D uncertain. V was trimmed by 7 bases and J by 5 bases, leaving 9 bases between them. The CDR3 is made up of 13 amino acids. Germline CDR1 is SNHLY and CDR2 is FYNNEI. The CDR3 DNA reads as TGTGCCAGCAATACGGGTCGGGCCAACGTCCTGACTTTC. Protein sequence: CASNTGRANVLTF.

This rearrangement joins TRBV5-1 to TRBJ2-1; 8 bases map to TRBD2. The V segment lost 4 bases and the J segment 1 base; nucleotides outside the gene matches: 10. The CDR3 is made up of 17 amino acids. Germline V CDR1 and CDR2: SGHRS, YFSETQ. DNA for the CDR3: TGCGCCAGCAGCACCGCAGGGAGCGGGGGATCCTACAATGAGCAGTTCTTC. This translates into CASSTAGSGGSYNEQFF. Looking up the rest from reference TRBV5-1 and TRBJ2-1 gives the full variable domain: KAGVTQTPRYLIKTRGQQVTLSCSPISGHRSVSWYQQTPGQGLQFLFEYFSETQRNKGNFPGRFSGRQFSNSRSEMNVSTLELGDSALYLCASSTAGSGGSYNEQFFGPGTRLTVL.

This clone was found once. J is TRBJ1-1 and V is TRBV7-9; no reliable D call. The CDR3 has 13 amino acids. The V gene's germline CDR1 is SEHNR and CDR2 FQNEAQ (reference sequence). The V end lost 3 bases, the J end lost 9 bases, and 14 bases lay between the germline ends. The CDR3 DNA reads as TGTGCCAGCAGCTTCTCTAACGTCGGTAAAGCTTTCTTT. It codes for CASSFSNVGKAFF.

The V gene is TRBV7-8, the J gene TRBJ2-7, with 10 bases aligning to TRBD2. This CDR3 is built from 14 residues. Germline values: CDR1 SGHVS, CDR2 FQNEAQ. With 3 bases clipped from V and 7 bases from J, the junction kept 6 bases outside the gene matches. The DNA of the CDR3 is TGTGCCAGCAGCTTGAGCGGGGGGGCGAGGGAGCAGTACTTC. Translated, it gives CASSLSGGAREQYF.

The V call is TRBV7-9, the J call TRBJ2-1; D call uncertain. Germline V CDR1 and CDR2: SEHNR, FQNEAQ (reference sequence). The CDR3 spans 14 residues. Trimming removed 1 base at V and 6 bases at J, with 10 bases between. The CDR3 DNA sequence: TGTGCCAGCAGCTTAGGCGGCAGTGGCAATGAGCAGTTCTTC. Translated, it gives CASSLGGSGNEQFF.

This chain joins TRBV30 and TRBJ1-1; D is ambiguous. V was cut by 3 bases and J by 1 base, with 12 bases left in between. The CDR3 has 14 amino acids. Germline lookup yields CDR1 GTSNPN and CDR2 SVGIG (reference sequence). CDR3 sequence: CAWRPGSRNTEAFF. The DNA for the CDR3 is TGTGCCTGGAGACCGGGGAGCCGGAACACTGAAGCTTTCTTT.

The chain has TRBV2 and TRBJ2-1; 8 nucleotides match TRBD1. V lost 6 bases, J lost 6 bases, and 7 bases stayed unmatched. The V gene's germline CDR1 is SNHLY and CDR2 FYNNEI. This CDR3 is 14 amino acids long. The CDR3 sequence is CASRRTGFSNEQFF. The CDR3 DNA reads TGTGCCAGCAGAAGGACAGGGTTCAGCAATGAGCAGTTCTTC. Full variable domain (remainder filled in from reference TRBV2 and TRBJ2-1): EPEVTQTPSHQVTQMGQEVILRCVPISNHLYFYWYRQILGQKVEFLVSFYNNEISEKSEIFDDQFSVERPDGSNFTLKIRSTKLEDSAMYFCASRRTGFSNEQFFGPGTRLTVL.

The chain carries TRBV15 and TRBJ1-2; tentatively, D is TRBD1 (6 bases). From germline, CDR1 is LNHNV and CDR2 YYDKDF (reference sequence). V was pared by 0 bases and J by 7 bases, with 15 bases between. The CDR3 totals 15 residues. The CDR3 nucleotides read TGTGCCACCAGCAGAGATACGGGGGGCATAGGTGGCTACACCTTC. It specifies CATSRDTGGIGGYTF.

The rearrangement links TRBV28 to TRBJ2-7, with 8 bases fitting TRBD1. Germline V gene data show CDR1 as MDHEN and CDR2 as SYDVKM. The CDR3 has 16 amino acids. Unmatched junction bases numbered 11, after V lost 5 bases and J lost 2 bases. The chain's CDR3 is CASSETGGTPPYEQYV. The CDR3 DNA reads TGTGCCAGCAGTGAAACAGGGGGTACACCCCCCTACGAGCAGTACGTC.

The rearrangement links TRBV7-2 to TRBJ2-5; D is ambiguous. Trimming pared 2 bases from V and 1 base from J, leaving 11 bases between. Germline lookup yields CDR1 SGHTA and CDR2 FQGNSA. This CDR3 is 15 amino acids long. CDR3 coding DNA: TGTGCCAGCAGCTTAAGCCTAGTCCGCCAAGAGACCCAGTACTTC. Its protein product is CASSLSLVRQETQYF.